These 20 T cell receptor beta chains came from one sample sequenced in a study of identical twins' blood T cells. TCRdb fed the 5' RACE reads into MiXCR, producing one record per CDR3 protein. Of 350,000 to 450,000 distinct CDR3 sequences in the sample, over 25% are singletons; the top ten hold more than 5.5%. The sequenced sample consisted of PBMCs. These receptors all come from a woman aged 18 to 55 in good health.

V gene TRBV5-1 combines with J gene TRBJ1-1; no clear D. Germline V CDR1 and CDR2: SGHRS, YFSETQ. The CDR3 has 13 residues. Between the trimmed V and J ends, which lost 1 base and 8 bases, there was a span of 12 bases. The CDR3 here is CASSLFWAGEAFF. The DNA for the CDR3 is TGCGCCAGCAGCTTGTTCTGGGCCGGCGAAGCTTTCTTT. Combining the CDR3 with reference TRBV5-1 and TRBJ1-1 gives the whole variable domain KAGVTQTPRYLIKTRGQQVTLSCSPISGHRSVSWYQQTPGQGLQFLFEYFSETQRNKGNFPGRFSGRQFSNSRSEMNVSTLELGDSALYLCASSLFWAGEAFFGQGTRLTVV.

In this sample, this clonotype turned up a few times. The rearrangement uses TRBV2 and TRBJ2-2; TRBD2 matches at 10 bases. J was trimmed by 6 bases and V by 7 bases; bases with no gene match: 8. CDR1 and CDR2 (germline): SNHLY, FYNNEI. This CDR3 has 15 amino acids. The CDR3 loop reads CASILSSGSPGELFF. The DNA of the CDR3 is TGTGCCAGCATCCTTTCTAGCGGGAGCCCCGGGGAGCTGTTTTTT.

This clonotype was found a few times. The CDR3 DNA reads as TGCGCCAGCAGCCCTCTACTAGGGTCAAATGAGCAGTTCTTC. This codes for CASSPLLGSNEQFF. The chain joins TRBV5-1 to TRBJ2-1; D might be TRBD2 (5 bases). V was shortened by 4 bases and J by 7 bases, with 15 bases between the two germline ends. CDR3 length: 14 residues. Germline loops: CDR1 SGHRS, CDR2 YFSETQ.

This clonotype was counted only a few times. The rearrangement links TRBV5-1 to TRBJ2-7; 8 bases fit TRBD2. The CDR3 runs to 14 residues. J was trimmed by 2 bases and V by 6 bases; bases with no gene match: 7. The germline V gene has CDR1 SGHRS and CDR2 YFSETQ. The CDR3 bases are TGCGCCAGCACCGTAGCGGGATCGGCCTACGAGCAGTACTTC. It encodes CASTVAGSAYEQYF.

The J gene is TRBJ1-3, the V gene TRBV19; D is undetermined. V lost 5 bases, J lost 3 bases, and 8 bases lay in between. CDR3 size: 13 residues. The V gene's germline CDR1 is LNHDA and CDR2 SQIVND (reference sequence). CDR3 sequence: CASSALNGNTIYF. Here the CDR3 DNA reads TGTGCCAGTAGTGCGCTAAATGGAAACACCATATATTTT.

The rearrangement uses TRBV7-3 and TRBJ1-6; the D is unclear. Germline CDR1 is SGHTA and CDR2 is FQGTGA. The CDR3 length is 13 residues. V was shortened by 1 base and J by 7 bases, with 5 bases between the two germline ends. This CDR3 is CASSLNRNSPLHF. CDR3 coding DNA: TGTGCCAGCAGCTTAAATAGGAATTCACCCCTCCACTTT.

This clonotype was counted a few times. The V call is TRBV28, the J call TRBJ1-5; D perhaps matches TRBD1 (6 bases). V was pared by 8 bases and J by 4 bases, with 12 bases between. The CDR3 spans 13 residues. Germline V gives CDR1 MDHEN, CDR2 SYDVKM. The CDR3 bases are TGTGCCAGCCGCCTCCAGGGGAATCAGCCCCAGCATTTT. This encodes CASRLQGNQPQHF. Combining the CDR3 with reference TRBV28 and TRBJ1-5 gives the whole variable domain DVKVTQSSRYLVKRTGEKVFLECVQDMDHENMFWYRQDPGLGLRLIYFSYDVKMKEKGDIPEGYSVSREKKERFSLILESASTNQTSMYLCASRLQGNQPQHFGDGTRLSIL.

Points on this clonotype: This may arise from a read error, as a much more abundant clone is one base away. The chain employs TRBV20-1 and TRBJ1-2; D might be TRBD1 (6 bases). CDR1 DFQATT and CDR2 SNEGSKA come from the germline V gene (reference sequence). This CDR3 is 12 amino acids long. Trimming pared 7 bases from V and 7 bases from J, leaving 16 bases between. The CDR3 nucleotides read TGCAGTGTCTACAGGGCTATACCTGGCTACACCTTC. Residues: CSVYRAIPGYTF.

The chain combines TRBV4-3 with TRBJ1-5, with D possibly TRBD1 on 6 matching bases. Germline V CDR1 and CDR2: LGHNA, YSLEER. V gave up 2 bases and J gave up 7 bases, with 9 bases separating them. This CDR3 is 13 amino acids long. The CDR3 spells CASSQLQGQPQHF. The DNA of the CDR3 is TGCGCCAGCAGCCAATTACAGGGACAGCCCCAGCATTTT.

This sequence joins TRBV19 and TRBJ1-5, with TRBD1 as a possible D gene (5 bases). CDR3 length: 14 amino acids. The germline gives CDR1 LNHDA, CDR2 SQIVND (reference sequence). V lost 9 bases to trimming and J lost 3 bases, with 15 bases between them. CDR3 residues: CASCGAELNQPQHF. The CDR3 coding sequence is TGTGCCAGCTGCGGGGCAGAACTCAATCAGCCCCAGCATTTT.

This clonotype has only a few counts. The chain has TRBV19 and TRBJ1-4; D remains unclear. Germline loops: CDR1 LNHDA, CDR2 SQIVND (reference sequence). The CDR3 covers 14 residues. Trimming left V 3 bases short and J 8 bases short, with 13 bases between. The CDR3 spells CASSIDGFGEKLFF. The CDR3, as DNA: TGTGCCAGTAGTATTGACGGGTTTGGGGAAAAACTGTTTTTT.

This chain uses TRBV10-3 with TRBJ2-3; 9 nucleotides agree with TRBD2. CDR1 is ENHRY and CDR2 is SYGVKD in the germline V gene. With 2 bases clipped from V and 1 base from J, the junction kept 1 base outside the gene matches. The CDR3 loop spans 15 amino acids. CDR3 coding DNA: TGTGCCATCAGTGAGCAGCGGGAGGGCACAGATACGCAGTATTTT. It translates to CAISEQREGTDTQYF.

There are a few counts of this clonotype. The J gene is TRBJ1-5, the V gene TRBV29-1; D unresolved. The germline V gene encodes CDR1 SQVTM and CDR2 ANQGSEA. The CDR3 extends over 14 amino acids. V lost 6 bases and J lost 0, with 12 bases in between. In nucleotides, the CDR3 is TGCAGCGTGGGCTGGGGTTATAGCAATCAGCCCCAGCATTTT. Encoded protein: CSVGWGYSNQPQHF.

The chain joins TRBV18 to TRBJ1-1; 9 bases are a match to TRBD1. Per germline, CDR1 KGHSH and CDR2 LQKENI. V gave up 5 bases and J gave up 8 bases; unmatched junction bases: 3. CDR3 length equals 12 residues. The DNA of the CDR3 is TGTGCCAGCTCAGACAGGGGGAGGGAAGCTTTCTTT. It specifies CASSDRGREAFF.

DNA for the CDR3: TGCGCCAGCAGCCGCCTTGGTGCAACTAATGAAAAACTGTTTTTT. Its protein is CASSRLGATNEKLFF. The chain joins TRBV5-1 to TRBJ1-4; D not certain. Germline V gene lookup returns CDR1 SGHRS and CDR2 YFSETQ. The CDR3 is 15 residues long. V lost 4 bases, J lost 0 bases, and 10 bases lay in between.

This clonotype was recorded many times. The chain is built from TRBV12-3 or TRBV12-4 and TRBJ1-1; TRBD1 matches at 11 bases. With V trimmed by 6 bases and J by 5 bases, 11 bases remained unmatched. The CDR3 is made up of 16 amino acids. The CDR3 spells CASSQTRTGGRTEAFF. Here the CDR3 DNA reads TGTGCCAGCAGCCAGACCCGGACAGGGGGCAGGACTGAAGCTTTCTTT.

The table lists this clonotype with a few counts. V is TRBV29-1 and J is TRBJ2-7, with D perhaps matching TRBD2 (6 bases). The CDR3 is made up of 11 amino acids. In germline, CDR1 is SQVTM, CDR2 ANQGSEA. Trimming pared 5 bases from V and 5 bases from J, leaving 10 bases between. As DNA, the CDR3 is TGCAGCGTTCGGGGGAGGAACGAGCAGTACTTC. This sequence encodes CSVRGRNEQYF.

This chain uses TRBV10-3 with TRBJ2-4; D remains unclear. V gave up 6 bases and J gave up 0 bases, with 9 bases separating them. The CDR3 runs 14 residues. Germline CDR1 ENHRY, CDR2 SYGVKD. CDR3 DNA sequence: TGTGCCATCAGAAAATTAGAAGCCAAAAACATTCAGTACTTC. It codes for CAIRKLEAKNIQYF.

This clonotype was seen more than once but under ten times. The chain combines TRBV2 with TRBJ1-2, with 7 bases identical to TRBD1. The germline V gene has CDR1 SNHLY and CDR2 FYNNEI. The CDR3 loop spans 14 amino acids. Unmatched junction bases numbered 7, after V lost 7 bases and J lost 2 bases. CDR3 DNA sequence: TGTGCCAGCACCCTTGGACAGGCGAACTATGGCTACACCTTC. Translated, it gives CASTLGQANYGYTF.

The sample holds a few counts of this clonotype. The chain uses TRBV5-1 and TRBJ1-1; 8 bases are a match to TRBD1. CDR3 length: 16 residues. J lost 5 bases, V lost 0 bases, and 9 bases had no gene match. CDR1 is SGHRS, CDR2 YFSETQ, per germline. The chain's CDR3 is CASSLAGDRGGTEAFF. The DNA for the CDR3 is TGCGCCAGCAGCTTGGCGGGTGACAGGGGAGGTACTGAAGCTTTCTTT.